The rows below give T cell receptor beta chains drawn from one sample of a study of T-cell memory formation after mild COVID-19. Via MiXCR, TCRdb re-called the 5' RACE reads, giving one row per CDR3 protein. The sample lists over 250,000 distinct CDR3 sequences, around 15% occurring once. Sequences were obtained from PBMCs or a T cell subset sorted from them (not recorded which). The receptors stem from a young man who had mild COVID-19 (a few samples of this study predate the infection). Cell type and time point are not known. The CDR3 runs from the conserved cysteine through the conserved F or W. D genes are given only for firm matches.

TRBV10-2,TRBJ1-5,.,CASSEGGMNQPKHF
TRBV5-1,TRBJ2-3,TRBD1,CASSNGQGMGTDTQYF
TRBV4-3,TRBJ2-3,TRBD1,CASSQVGTGADTQYF
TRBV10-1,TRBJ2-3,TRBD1,CASSSTDRDTDTQYF
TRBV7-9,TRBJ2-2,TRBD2,CAHLAGEAGELFF
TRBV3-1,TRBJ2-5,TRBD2,CASSQIRLAGVQETQYF
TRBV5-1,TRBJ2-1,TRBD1,CASSLSFQGDYNEQFF
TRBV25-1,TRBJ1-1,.,CASSELPFGTTEAFF
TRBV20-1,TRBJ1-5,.,CSATRDSNQPQHF
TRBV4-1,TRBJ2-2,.,CASSQAQGRIVGELFF
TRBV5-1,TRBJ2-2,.,CASRAKAGTNTGELFF
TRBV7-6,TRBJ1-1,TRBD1,CASSAIRDRGTEAFF
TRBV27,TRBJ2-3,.,CASSHGLLSTDTQYF
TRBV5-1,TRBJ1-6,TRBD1,CASSVGGDRGRSPLHF
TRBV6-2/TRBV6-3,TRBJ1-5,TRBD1,CASSTRTGGDQPQHF
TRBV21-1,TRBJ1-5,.,CASSAPGQGYQPQHF
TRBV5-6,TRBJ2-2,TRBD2,CASSGGAGAGELFF
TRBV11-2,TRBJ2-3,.,CASSRPPGATDTQYF
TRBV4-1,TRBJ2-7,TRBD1,CASSLTLDRDSYEQYF
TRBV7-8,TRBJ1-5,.,CASTQANRELNQPQHF
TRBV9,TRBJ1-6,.,CASSGTGARSPLHF
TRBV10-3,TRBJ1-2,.,CAINRVGDYGYTF
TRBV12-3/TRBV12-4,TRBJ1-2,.,CASSLSRQHYGYTF